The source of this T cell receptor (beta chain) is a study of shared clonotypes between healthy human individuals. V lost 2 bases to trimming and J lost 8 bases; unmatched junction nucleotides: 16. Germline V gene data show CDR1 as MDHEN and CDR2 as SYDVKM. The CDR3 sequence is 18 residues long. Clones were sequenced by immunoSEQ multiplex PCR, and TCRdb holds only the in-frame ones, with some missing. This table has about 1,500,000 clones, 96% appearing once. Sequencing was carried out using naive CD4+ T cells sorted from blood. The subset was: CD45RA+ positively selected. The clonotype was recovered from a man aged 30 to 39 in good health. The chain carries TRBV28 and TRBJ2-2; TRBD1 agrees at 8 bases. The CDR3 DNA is TGTGCCAGCAGTTTAGGCCCCCAGGACAGGGCCAGGGGAGGGGAGCTGTTTTTT. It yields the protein CASSLGPQDRARGGELFF.